The clone carrying this T cell receptor (beta chain) has only a few counts. What it recognizes is unknown. This specimen belongs to a study of beta chain features in type 1 diabetes. Study overall: Cell yields, gender and age were comparable in patients and healthy donors. Study findings and constraints: The study found moderately but significantly shorter TCRB CDR3s in all four CD4+ subsets of Type 1 diabetes patients.

Expressed TCRB transcripts were sequenced, since all the RNA that had been isolated was reverse transcribed. An average of approximately 4 million reads was obtained for naive, central memory and regulatory T cell samples. The protocol was immunoSEQ multiplex PCR, while the TCRdb copy is restricted to in-frame clones and leaves out a portion. There are some 660,000 clones in the sample; about an eighth occur only once, and less than 0.04% lies in the top ten. Isolation of CD4+ naive, central memory, regulatory and stem cell-like memory cells was achieved by sorting via CD45RO/CCR7/CD25/CD127/CD95/CD27. The CDR3 consists of 16 residues. Germline V gene data show CDR1 as SGDLS and CDR2 as YYNGEE. V lost 4 bases and J lost 5; bases outside the gene matches: 11.

The chain has TRBV9 and TRBJ2-5, with 10 nucleotides matching TRBD1. Sequenced: naive CD4+ T cells from blood. The receptor was isolated from a man younger than 35 with type 1 diabetes. The CDR3 protein is CASSLSDRGLWETQYF. The DNA of the CDR3 is TGTGCCAGCAGCTTATCGGACAGGGGGTTATGGGAGACCCAGTACTTC.